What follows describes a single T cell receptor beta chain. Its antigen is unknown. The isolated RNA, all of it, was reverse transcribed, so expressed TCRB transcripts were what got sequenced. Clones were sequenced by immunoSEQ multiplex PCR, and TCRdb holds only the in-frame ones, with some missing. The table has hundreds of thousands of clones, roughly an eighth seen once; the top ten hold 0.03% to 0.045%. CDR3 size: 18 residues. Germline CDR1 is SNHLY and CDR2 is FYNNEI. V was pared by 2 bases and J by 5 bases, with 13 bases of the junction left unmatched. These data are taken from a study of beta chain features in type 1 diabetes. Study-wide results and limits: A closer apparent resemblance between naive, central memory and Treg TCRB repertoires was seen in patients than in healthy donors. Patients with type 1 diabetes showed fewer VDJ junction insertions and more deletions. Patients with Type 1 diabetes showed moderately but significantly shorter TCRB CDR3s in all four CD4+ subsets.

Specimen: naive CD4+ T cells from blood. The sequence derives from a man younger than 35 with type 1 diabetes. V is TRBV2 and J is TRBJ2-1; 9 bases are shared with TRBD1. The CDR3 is CASSERGNRGLSDNEQFF. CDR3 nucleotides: TGTGCCAGCAGTGAAAGGGGGAACAGGGGGCTGAGCGACAATGAGCAGTTCTTC.